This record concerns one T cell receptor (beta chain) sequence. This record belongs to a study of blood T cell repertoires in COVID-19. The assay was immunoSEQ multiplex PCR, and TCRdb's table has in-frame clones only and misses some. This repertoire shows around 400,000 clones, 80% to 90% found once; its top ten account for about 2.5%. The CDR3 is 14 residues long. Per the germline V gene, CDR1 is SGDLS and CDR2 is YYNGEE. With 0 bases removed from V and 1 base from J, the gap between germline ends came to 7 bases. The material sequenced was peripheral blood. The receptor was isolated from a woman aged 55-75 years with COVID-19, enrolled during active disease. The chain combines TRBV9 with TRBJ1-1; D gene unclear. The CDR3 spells CASSVAVGNTEAFF. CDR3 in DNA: TGTGCCAGCAGCGTAGCTGTCGGGAACACTGAAGCTTTCTTT.